This T cell receptor beta chain was captured in a study of blood T cell repertoires in COVID-19. Sequenced by immunoSEQ multiplex PCR; TCRdb stores in-frame clones only, minus some. The sample shows about 110,000 clones, 70% to 90% of them seen only once. Comments on this clone: The same CDR3 also results from other DNA sequences found in this sample.

The sample was peripheral blood. The receptor comes from a human donor in a cohort sampled during active COVID-19.

The CDR3 DNA is TGTGCCAGCAGCCCCTATAGCACAGATACGCAGTATTTT. Protein sequence: CASSPYSTDTQYF. The chain couples TRBV7-3 to TRBJ2-3, with D uncertain. Trimming pared 5 bases from V and 0 bases from J, leaving 6 bases between. The germline CDR1 and CDR2 sequences are SGHTA and FQGTGA. The CDR3 loop spans 13 amino acids.